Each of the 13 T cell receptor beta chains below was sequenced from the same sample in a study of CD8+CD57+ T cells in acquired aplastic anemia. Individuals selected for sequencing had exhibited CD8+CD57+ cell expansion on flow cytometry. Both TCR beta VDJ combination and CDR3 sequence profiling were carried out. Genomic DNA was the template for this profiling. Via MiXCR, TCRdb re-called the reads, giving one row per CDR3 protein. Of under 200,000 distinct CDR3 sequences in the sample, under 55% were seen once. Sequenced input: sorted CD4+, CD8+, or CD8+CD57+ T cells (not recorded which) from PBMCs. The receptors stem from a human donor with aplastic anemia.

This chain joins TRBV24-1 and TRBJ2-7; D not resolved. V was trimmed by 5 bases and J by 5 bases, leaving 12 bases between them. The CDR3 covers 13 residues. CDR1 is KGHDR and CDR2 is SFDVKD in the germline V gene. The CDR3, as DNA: TGTGCCACCAGTGGCCGGTTCACGCACGAGCAGTACTTC. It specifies CATSGRFTHEQYF.

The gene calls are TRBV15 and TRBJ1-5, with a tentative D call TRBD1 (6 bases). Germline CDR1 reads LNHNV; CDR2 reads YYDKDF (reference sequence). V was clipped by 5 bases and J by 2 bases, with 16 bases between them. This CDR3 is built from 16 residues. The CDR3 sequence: CATSGYREVGNQPQHF. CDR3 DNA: TGTGCCACCAGCGGGTACAGGGAGGTAGGCAATCAGCCCCAGCATTTT.

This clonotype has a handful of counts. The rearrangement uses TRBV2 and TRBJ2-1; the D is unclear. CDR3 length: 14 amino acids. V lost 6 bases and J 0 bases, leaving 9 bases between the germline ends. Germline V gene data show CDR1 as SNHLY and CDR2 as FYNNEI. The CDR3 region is CASRPPGSYNEQFF. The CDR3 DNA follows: TGTGCCAGCAGACCCCCGGGCTCCTACAATGAGCAGTTCTTC.

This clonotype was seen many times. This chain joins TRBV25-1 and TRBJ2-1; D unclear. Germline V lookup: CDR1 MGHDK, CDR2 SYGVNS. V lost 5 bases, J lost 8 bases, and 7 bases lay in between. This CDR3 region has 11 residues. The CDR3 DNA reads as TGTGCCAGCAGTAGGCTGGATGAGCAGTTCTTC. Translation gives CASSRLDEQFF.

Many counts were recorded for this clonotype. The DNA for the CDR3 is TGTGCCAGCAGCAGGGACAGGCCCACCAATAAGGGGGAAAAACTGTTTTTT. Encoded protein: CASSRDRPTNKGEKLFF. The rearrangement links TRBV6-1 to TRBJ1-4, with 8 bases identical to TRBD1. V lost 6 bases, J lost 8 bases, and 17 bases stayed unmatched. The CDR3 spans 17 residues. The germline CDR1 and CDR2 sequences are MNHNS and SASEGT.

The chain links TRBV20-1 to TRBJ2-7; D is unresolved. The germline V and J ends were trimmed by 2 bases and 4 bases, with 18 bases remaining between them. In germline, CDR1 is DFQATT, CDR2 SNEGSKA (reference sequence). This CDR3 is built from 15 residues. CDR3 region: CSARTLPGGEYEQYF. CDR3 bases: TGCAGTGCTAGAACGTTACCTGGTGGTGAGTACGAGCAGTACTTC.

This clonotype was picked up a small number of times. The CDR3 coding sequence is TGCGCCAGCAGCGTCGCTATGAACACTGAAGCTTTCTTT. As protein: CASSVAMNTEAFF. J is TRBJ1-1 and V is TRBV5-1; D is uncertain. The CDR3 has 13 residues. Per germline, CDR1 SGHRS and CDR2 YFSETQ. Trimming took 4 bases from V and 0 from J, leaving 7 bases between them.

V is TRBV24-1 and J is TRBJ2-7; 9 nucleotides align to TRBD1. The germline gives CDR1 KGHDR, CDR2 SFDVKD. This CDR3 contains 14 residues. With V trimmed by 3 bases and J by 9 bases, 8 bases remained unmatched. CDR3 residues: CATSDRDREGGQYF. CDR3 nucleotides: TGTGCCACCAGTGATCGGGACAGGGAAGGAGGGCAGTACTTC.

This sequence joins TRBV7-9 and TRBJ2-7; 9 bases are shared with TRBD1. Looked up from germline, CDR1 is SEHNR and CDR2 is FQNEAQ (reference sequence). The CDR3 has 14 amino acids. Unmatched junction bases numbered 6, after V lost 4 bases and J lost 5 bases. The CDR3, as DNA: TGTGCCAGCAGCTCGGGACAGGGTATCGACGAGCAGTACTTC. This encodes CASSSGQGIDEQYF.

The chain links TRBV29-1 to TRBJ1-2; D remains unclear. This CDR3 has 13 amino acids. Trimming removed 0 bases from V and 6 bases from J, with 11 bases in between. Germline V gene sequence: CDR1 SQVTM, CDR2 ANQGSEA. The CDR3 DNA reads TGCAGCGTTGAAGATGGAGGAGTAAATGGCTACACCTTC. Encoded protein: CSVEDGGVNGYTF.

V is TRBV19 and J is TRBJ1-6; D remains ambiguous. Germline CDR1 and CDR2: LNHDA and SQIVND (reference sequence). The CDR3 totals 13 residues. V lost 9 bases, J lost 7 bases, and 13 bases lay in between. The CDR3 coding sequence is TGTGCCAGCAGCGCCGGGATGAATTCACCCCTCCACTTT. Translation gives CASSAGMNSPLHF.

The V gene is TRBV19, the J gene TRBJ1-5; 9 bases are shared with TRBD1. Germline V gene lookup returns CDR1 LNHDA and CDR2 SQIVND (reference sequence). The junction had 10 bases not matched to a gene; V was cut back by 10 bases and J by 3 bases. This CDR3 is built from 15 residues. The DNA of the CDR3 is TGTGCCACTCAGAAGTGGACAGGGGACAATCAGCCCCAGCATTTT. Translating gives CATQKWTGDNQPQHF.

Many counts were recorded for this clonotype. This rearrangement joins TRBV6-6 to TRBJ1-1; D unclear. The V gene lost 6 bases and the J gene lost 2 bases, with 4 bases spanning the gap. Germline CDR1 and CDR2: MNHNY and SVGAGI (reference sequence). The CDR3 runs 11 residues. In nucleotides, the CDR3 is TGTGCCAGCAGGATTAACACTGAAGCTTTCTTT. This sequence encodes CASRINTEAFF.